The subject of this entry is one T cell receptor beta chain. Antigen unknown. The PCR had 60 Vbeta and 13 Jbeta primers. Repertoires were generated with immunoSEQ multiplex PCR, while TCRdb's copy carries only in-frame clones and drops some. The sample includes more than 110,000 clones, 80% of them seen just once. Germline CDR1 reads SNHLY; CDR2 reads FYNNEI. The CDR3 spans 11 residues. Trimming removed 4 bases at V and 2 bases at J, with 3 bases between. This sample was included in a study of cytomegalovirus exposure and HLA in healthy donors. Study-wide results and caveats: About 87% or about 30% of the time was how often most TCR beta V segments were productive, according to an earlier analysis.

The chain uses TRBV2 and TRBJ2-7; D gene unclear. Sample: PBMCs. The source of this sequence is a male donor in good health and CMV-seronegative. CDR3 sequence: CASSATYEQYF. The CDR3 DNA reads TGTGCCAGCAGTGCCACCTACGAGCAGTACTTC.